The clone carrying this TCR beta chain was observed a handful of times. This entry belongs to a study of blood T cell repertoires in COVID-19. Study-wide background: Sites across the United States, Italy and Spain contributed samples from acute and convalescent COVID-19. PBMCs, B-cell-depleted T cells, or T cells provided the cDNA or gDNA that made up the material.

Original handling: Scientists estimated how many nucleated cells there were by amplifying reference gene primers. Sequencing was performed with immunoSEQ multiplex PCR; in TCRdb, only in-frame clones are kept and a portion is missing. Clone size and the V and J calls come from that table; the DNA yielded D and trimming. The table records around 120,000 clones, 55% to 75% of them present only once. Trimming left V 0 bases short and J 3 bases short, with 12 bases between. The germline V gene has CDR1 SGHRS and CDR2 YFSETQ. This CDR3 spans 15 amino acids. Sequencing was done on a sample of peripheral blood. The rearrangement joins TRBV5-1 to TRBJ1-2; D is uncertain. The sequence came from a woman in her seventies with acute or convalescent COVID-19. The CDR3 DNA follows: TGCGCCAGCAGCTTGGGACGGGTTTCAGACTATGGCTACACCTTC. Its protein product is CASSLGRVSDYGYTF.